These 18 T cell receptor beta chains originate from one sample sequenced in a study of PD-L1 blockade in urothelial cancer (dated 2017 in TCRdb). The time point tag for this specimen amounts to: pretreatment peripheral blood. Receptor amplification or capture employed the immunoSEQ multiplex PCR assay. In TCRdb, the immuneACCESS table is reduced to in-frame sequences with V and J assigned. These tables do not hold every clone; where another copy was compared, an unresolved V gene accounts for under half, and the others remain unexplained. Within this sample are roughly 51,000 clones, with more than 65% of them counted one time only. Around 9.3% of the sample belongs to the ten largest clones. Sequencing was performed on PBMCs, taken around atezolizumab (anti-PD-L1) treatment. The receptors here all came from a man in his 70s with urothelial cancer.

This chain joins TRBV4-2 and TRBJ1-1; 8 positions agree with TRBD1. Germline values: CDR1 LGHNA, CDR2 YNFKEQ. V shed 6 bases, J shed 3 bases, and the junction held 9 bases outside the gene matches. The CDR3 consists of 15 residues. CDR3 loop: CASSRPPTGDTEAFF. The CDR3 DNA follows: TGTGCCAGCAGTCGACCCCCGACAGGGGACACTGAAGCTTTCTTT.

The J gene is TRBJ2-5, the V gene TRBV14, with 9 bases fitting TRBD2. This CDR3 has 17 amino acids. V lost 0 bases and J lost 0; bases outside the gene matches: 5. Germline CDR1 and CDR2: SGHDN and FVKESK. For the CDR3, the DNA is TGTGCCAGCAGCCAAGAACTAGCGGGTAGGTACCAAGAGACCCAGTACTTC. Translating it yields CASSQELAGRYQETQYF. The full variable domain, rest sourced from reference TRBV14 and TRBJ2-5, is EAGVTQFPSHSVIEKGQTVTLRCDPISGHDNLYWYRRVMGKEIKFLLHFVKESKQDESGMPNNRFLAERTGGTYSTLKVQPAELEDSGVYFCASSQELAGRYQETQYFGPGTRLLVL.

The gene calls are TRBV12-5 and TRBJ2-7, with D maybe TRBD2 (5 bases). The CDR3 has 14 amino acids. The ends were cut back, 4 bases at V and 2 bases at J, with 12 bases in the middle. CDR1 is LGHNT, CDR2 FRNRAP, per germline. As DNA, the CDR3 is TGTGCTAGTGGTTCAATTTACGGGGCCTACGAGCAGTACTTC. Its translation: CASGSIYGAYEQYF.

The rearrangement links TRBV30 to TRBJ1-1; D remains unclear. Between the trimmed V and J ends, which lost 2 bases and 1 base, there was a span of 11 bases. The V gene's germline CDR1 is GTSNPN and CDR2 SVGIG (reference sequence). This CDR3 is 14 amino acids long. The chain's CDR3 is CAWSKLAPNTEAFF. CDR3 coding DNA: TGTGCCTGGAGTAAGCTAGCTCCGAACACTGAAGCTTTCTTT.

The chain uses TRBV5-6 and TRBJ2-6; possibly TRBD2 for D (5 bases). Per the germline V gene, CDR1 is SGHDT and CDR2 is YYEEEE. CDR3 size: 16 residues. V lost 2 bases and J lost 2, with 11 bases in between. For the CDR3, the DNA is TGTGCCAGCAGCTTTTCGGGGAACGCTGGGGCCAACGTCCTGACTTTC. Amino acid sequence: CASSFSGNAGANVLTF.

This clone was recorded once. The chain couples TRBV21-1 to TRBJ2-1; the table calls TRBD1, which could not be checked here. TRBV21-1 is a pseudogene segment. This CDR3 region has 17 residues. The CDR3 DNA reads TGTGCCAGCAGCAAAAAGGAACAGGGGCTTCCCACTTGTGAGCAGTTCTTC. Translating it yields CASSKKEQGLPTCEQFF.

This clone was detected only a few times. This CDR3 reads CSVGQGQNTEAFF. CDR3 bases: TGCAGCGTTGGCCAGGGGCAGAACACTGAAGCTTTCTTT. This sequence joins TRBV29-1 and TRBJ1-1, with D possibly TRBD1 on 6 matching bases. The CDR3 has 13 residues. Germline V gene lookup returns CDR1 SQVTM and CDR2 ANQGSEA. With 4 bases removed from V and 1 base from J, the gap between germline ends came to 10 bases.

The chain is built from TRBV28 and TRBJ2-7, with TRBD1 identical over 10 bases. This CDR3 spans 15 amino acids. J lost 5 bases, V lost 4 bases, and 8 bases had no gene match. The germline V gene encodes CDR1 MDHEN and CDR2 SYDVKM. CDR3: CASSSRGQGTDEQYF. CDR3 coding DNA: TGTGCCAGCAGTTCCCGGGGACAGGGGACAGACGAGCAGTACTTC.

The rearrangement links TRBV2 to TRBJ2-1, with D unclear. V lost 6 bases and J 7 bases, leaving 13 bases between the germline ends. The CDR3 runs 13 residues. Germline loops: CDR1 SNHLY, CDR2 FYNNEI. The CDR3 DNA is TGTGCCAGCAGCCCCCTAGGAAGGAATGAGCAGTTCTTC. Amino acid sequence: CASSPLGRNEQFF.

CDR3 loop: CASSWGQGTTQPQHF. The CDR3 nucleotides are TGTGCCAGCAGTTGGGGACAGGGGACGACTCAGCCCCAGCATTTT. V usage is TRBV2 and J usage is TRBJ1-5; 10 bases are shared with TRBD1. The V and J ends lost 5 bases and 6 bases, in that order; junction bases with no gene match: 7. The CDR3 is 15 amino acids. Germline loops: CDR1 SNHLY, CDR2 FYNNEI.

In DNA, the CDR3 is TGTGCCAGCAGCTTATCAGGGGCGGATGGCTACACCTTC. As protein: CASSLSGADGYTF. The chain recombines TRBV11-3 with TRBJ1-2; perhaps TRBD1 as D (6 bases). This CDR3 spans 13 amino acids. V lost 2 bases and J lost 6, with 10 bases in between. From germline, CDR1 is SGHNT and CDR2 YENEEA.

This chain joins TRBV27 and TRBJ2-3, with 7 bases aligning to TRBD1. The germline CDR1 and CDR2 sequences are MNHEY and SMNVEV (reference sequence). The CDR3 extends over 17 amino acids. Trimming took 6 bases from V and 5 from J; bases not matched to a gene: 17. The CDR3 reads CASRPSVGQGVKDTQYF. CDR3 bases: TGTGCCAGCAGGCCTTCCGTTGGGCAGGGGGTGAAAGATACGCAGTATTTT.

The rearrangement joins TRBV2 to TRBJ1-6; D is unresolved. Trimming took 5 bases from V and 7 from J, leaving 6 bases between them. The germline V gene has CDR1 SNHLY and CDR2 FYNNEI. This CDR3 comprises 12 residues. CDR3 nucleotide sequence: TGTGCCAGCAGTACGGTAAATTCACCCCTCCACTTT. Translation gives CASSTVNSPLHF.

The J gene is TRBJ2-2, the V gene TRBV5-8; a possible D gene is TRBD2 (6 bases). V lost 4 bases and J lost 3, with 16 bases in between. Germline assignment: CDR1 SGHTS and CDR2 YDEGEE. The CDR3 extends over 16 amino acids. The DNA for the CDR3 is TGTGCCAGCAGCGGCCGGGATTGGGGGGACACCGGGGAGCTGTTTTTT. This encodes CASSGRDWGDTGELFF.

The rearrangement uses TRBV11-1 and TRBJ2-5; 12 nucleotides line up with TRBD1. The CDR3 spans 16 residues. Looked up from germline, CDR1 is SGHAT and CDR2 is FQDESV (reference sequence). Germline trimming cut 3 bases from V and 4 bases from J; bases unmatched to any gene: 6. Here the CDR3 DNA reads TGTGCCAGCAGCTTCACCATGGGACAGGGGGCAGAGACCCAGTACTTC. It yields the protein CASSFTMGQGAETQYF.

The chain couples TRBV18 to TRBJ2-7; 7 bases are a match to TRBD1. Germline V gene lookup returns CDR1 KGHSH and CDR2 LQKENI. The CDR3 loop spans 17 amino acids. V trimming: 4 bases; J trimming: 0 bases; junction bases outside the gene matches: 12. In DNA, the CDR3 is TGTGCCAGCTCACTCTCAACTCCGGGACAGACCTCCTACGAGCAGTACTTC. Translating it yields CASSLSTPGQTSYEQYF.

The J gene is TRBJ2-1, the V gene TRBV6-1; 9 positions agree with TRBD2. The CDR3 is made up of 16 amino acids. V shed 0 bases and J 2 bases; nucleotides not matched to a gene: 2. CDR1 MNHNS and CDR2 SASEGT come from the germline V gene. CDR3 sequence: CASSEAAGGTYNEQFF. DNA of the CDR3: TGTGCCAGCAGTGAAGCGGCGGGAGGGACCTACAATGAGCAGTTCTTC.

The chain links TRBV7-9 to TRBJ2-1; 12 nucleotides line up with TRBD2. The germline V gene encodes CDR1 SEHNR and CDR2 FQNEAQ (reference sequence). With V trimmed by 3 bases and J by 6 bases, 3 bases remained unmatched. This CDR3 has 15 amino acids. CDR3 DNA sequence: TGTGCCAGCAGCTTGGCTAGCGGGAGGGTCAATGAGCAGTTCTTC. Its protein product is CASSLASGRVNEQFF. Based on the CDR3 plus reference TRBV7-9 and TRBJ2-1, the full variable domain is DTGVSQNPRHKITKRGQNVTFRCDPISEHNRLYWYRQTLGQGPEFLTYFQNEAQLEKSRLLSDRFSAERPKGSFSTLEIQRTEQGDSAMYLCASSLASGRVNEQFFGPGTRLTVL.